This record concerns one T cell receptor beta chain sequence. The specificity of this receptor is unknown. No base quality values were provided; no much bigger clone lies one nucleotide off. Library preparation used the immunoSEQ multiplex PCR assay. For the multiplex PCR, a mixture combining 60 forward primers for TCR Vbeta segments and 13 reverse primers for TCR Jbeta segments was used. The CDR3 region of rearranged TCR beta genes was amplified from genomic DNA with a multiplex PCR assay. On the Illumina HiSeq System, the amplified TCR beta libraries were sequenced as 87-base-pair reads. In the paper's pipeline: A later analysis counted tens of millions of unique TCR beta chains across the 700 or so repertoires, and about 10 million of these chains were shared by at least two donors. To remove PCR and sequencing errors, raw reads were error-corrected and collapsed into unique sequences using a nearest-neighbor algorithm that merged closely related sequences. V, D and J gene segments were assigned by aligning CDR3 sequences to IMGT reference sequences. For a sequence to be retained, a match of at least six nucleotides was required to both a V gene segment and a J gene segment. Rearrangements were called productive when the CDR3 lacked stop codons and stayed in frame with V and J; all others were non-productive. CDR3 was defined according to IMGT convention as the region running from the second conserved V-encoded cysteine to the conserved J-encoded phenylalanine. The earlier analysis of 500 to 750 of the donors excluded any sequence lacking an unambiguous match to a single V gene segment. In an earlier analysis of approximately 610 of the donors, V segments were called functional above 56.7% productive rearrangements and were called segregating when the between-donor standard deviation exceeded 5%. A statistical classification framework was developed to diagnose cytomegalovirus status using the catalog of TCR beta chain sequences. In a later analysis, V and J genes were assigned by comparing TCR nucleotide sequences against IMGT/GENE-DB human TR gene sequences. In a later analysis, CDR3 sequences and most-parsimonious VDJ recombination scenarios were assigned using the TCRdist pipeline. In a later analysis, each TCR beta chain was defined by its CDR3 amino acid sequence together with its V-gene family, and reads lacking a unique V-gene family were excluded. To address suspected cross-contamination and a sequencing artifact, a later analysis removed roughly 640 highly shared, low-generation-probability nucleotide sequences. For each public chain, a later analysis derived a clonal expansion index from normalized ranks of inferred template counts within each repertoire. In a later analysis, generation probabilities were computed using a VDJ recombination model fitted to out-of-frame rearrangements, and the results were checked against IGoR. In a later analysis, hypergeometric tests were used to score TCR-TCR, TCR-HLA and TCR-CMV co-occurrence, with a repertoire-size bias correction applied to TCR pairs. In a later analysis, false discovery rates were estimated by permuting HLA or CMV assignments 20 times. In a later analysis, co-occurring TCRs were grouped using DBSCAN, with TCRdist sequence similarity added in when clustering inside HLA-allele-positive subsets. Co-occurrence clustering excluded repertoires with fewer than 30,000 or more than 120,000 public chains, plus five with anomalous nucleotide sharing. TCRdb took over this immuneACCESS table, retaining in-frame rearrangements with V and J assigned. Such tables are incomplete; in checked studies, under half of the missing clones stem from an unresolved V gene, and the remainder is unexplained. D and trimming come from the DNA, and the V and J calls and clone size come from that table. For this sample the table gives fewer than 200,000 clones, of which roughly 80% were detected only once. The ten largest clones take up 1.7% of the sample.

This sample stems from a study of cytomegalovirus exposure and HLA in healthy donors (dated by TCRdb to 2016 to 2017). Background for the entire study: An earlier analysis of roughly 500 of the donors reported approximately 290 Gb of sequence data and 100 million to 140 million unique TCR beta sequences from 150 million to 200 million T cells. The number of typed donors differed by locus: about 620-630 for A, B, C, DRB1 and DQB1; approximately 520 for DQA1; about 600 for DPA1; and roughly 470 for DPB1. A later analysis re-analyzed previously published TCR beta repertoires from approximately 670 donors and added high-resolution HLA genotyping to study TCR occurrence patterns. Donor age, sex, ethnicity and CMV serostatus were compiled alongside the repertoire data. The study aimed to test whether signatures of past pathogen exposure could be identified by cataloging public T cell receptors. All discovery cohort repertoires had been generated using a single sequencing platform. The study used immunosequencing to profile the T cell repertoires of approximately 630 subjects and linked those repertoires to cytomegalovirus serostatus. HLA typing included class I and class II loci at four-digit resolution. Among the roughly 370 genotyped donors, about 85% belonged to the genetic ancestry cluster associated with self-reported Caucasian donors. To predict cytomegalovirus infection status, the study brought together high-throughput TCR immunosequencing, statistical association of individual TCRs with disease status, and machine learning. In an earlier analysis of 550 to 700 of the donors, high-throughput TCR beta sequencing was used to judge whether each TCR beta V gene segment behaved as functional or pseudogenic. Among some 400 genotyped donors of the cohort, an average of about 220,000 unique TCR beta nucleotide sequences was sequenced per donor, of which about 19% were non-productive. Besides the first cohort of hundreds of subjects, a separate validation cohort made up of around 120 different subjects was used. About five DR-DQ haplotypes were treated as single units for association and clustering because of strong linkage in the cohort. In the later analysis, no new phenotypic data were used to find candidate immune exposures; instead, reliance was placed on TCR beta sequences and their occurrence across donors. A later genetic analysis took genome-wide SNP genotypes for 398 of the 666 donors and used that subset as a discovery cohort. About 330 gigabases of sequencing data and around 88 million unique TCR sequences made up an early release that covered nearly 650 HLA-typed donors. Overall study results and their limits: Broadly in line with IMGT annotations, most TCR beta V segments showed up in productive rearrangements about 87% or about 30% of the time in an earlier analysis of around 550 of the donors. When HLA alleles, especially DR and DQ, strongly co-occurred, TCR associations were difficult to assign to individual alleles. A later analysis found that HLA-associated TCR beta chains were more clonally expanded and had lower generation probabilities than equally common non-associated chains. A later genetic analysis associated a missense DCLRE1C variant with V-gene and J-gene trimming of TCR beta chains, and an independent cohort replicated the association. Because HLA typing was missing for some donors at each locus, association tests included only the typed subset. Linkage disequilibrium might explain the correlated functional status among segregating V segments, but an unknown experimental factor could not be excluded. In both the original and validation cohorts, the classifier was reported to diagnose cytomegalovirus status with high specificity and sensitivity. CMV serostatus was the only immune exposure information available for the cohort. Because counts were too low, roughly 18 rarely observed V segments, including chromosome 9 orphons, were left out of the earlier analysis of over 550 of the donors. A group of highly shared sequence variants was considered likely to be a technical artifact of the sequencing pipeline. While some public TCRs were present in many individuals, most TCR sequences turned up only very rarely across donors. Most CMV-associated TCR beta chains appeared to be HLA-restricted in a later analysis, and the HLA associations seemed to be driven largely by CMV exposure. A later genetic analysis reported fewer N-insertions in productive TCRs among donors in an Asian-associated ancestry cluster than the roughly 700-donor mean. In a later analysis, TCR association rates were found to vary across HLA loci, with the most associated TCRs seen for DRB1 alleles and the fewest for HLA-C alleles. In a later analysis, more than 15,000 TCR beta sequences were associated with specific HLA alleles at a false discovery rate of 0.05. The authors suggested that the approach could potentially be extended to other disease states and immunological phenotypes. Sequencing depth was assumed to be roughly uniform across donors in the presence/absence analyses, though that assumption may not hold. In vitro tests confirmed that a few of the cytomegalovirus-associated TCR beta chains recognize cytomegalovirus antigens. A further reported finding was that TCR beta sequences accurately predicted the HLA-A and HLA-B alleles for most subjects in the first cohort. The 87-base-pair reads could not distinguish some IMGT-functional V segments, including TRBV6-2 and TRBV6-3, so those segments were excluded. According to a later analysis, parvovirus B19, influenza, CMV and Epstein-Barr virus appeared linked to several top co-occurrence clusters. In the study, 150 to 200 TCR beta chains were listed as associated with cytomegalovirus. In this cohort, only TCR beta chains were sequenced, and detectable features were limited by the absence of alpha or paired-chain data.

The germline V gene supplies CDR1 WSHSY and CDR2 SAAADI. Its CDR3 holds 15 amino acids, cysteine through phenylalanine. Solely the CDR3 DNA is kept, with 45 bases framed from the first base. V sheds 2 bases and J sheds 0 bases, leaving 11 bases between their ends. The cohort consisted of some 730 healthy bone marrow donors. All cohort members were sampled while nominally healthy, although unrecorded immune exposures were likely present. The donor was CMV seronegative and was included in the group of a few hundred seronegative cohort members. A peripheral blood sample was provided by each donor, and peripheral blood mononuclear cells were used for TCR beta sequencing. Genomic DNA extraction from the blood cell samples was performed with the Qiagen DNeasy Blood Extraction Kit.

Sequencing input: PBMCs. The chain joins TRBV10-2 to TRBJ2-7, with the D gene call left open. The TCR sequence derives from a woman aged 18 to 35 in good health and CMV-seronegative. The DNA is TGCGCCAGCAGTGAGACCCTTACGAGCTCCTACGAGCAGTACTTC. This sequence encodes CASSETLTSSYEQYF.